A single sample gave rise to the 27 T cell receptor beta chains below, sequenced in a study of blood T cell repertoires in COVID-19. TCRdb keeps only in-frame clones here, not all; method: immunoSEQ multiplex PCR. The sample has about 180,000 clones, approximately 87% seen once; the top ten hold about 20%. Input material: peripheral blood. All receptors come from a man in his 70s with active or convalescent COVID-19.

V and J are TRBV2 and TRBJ1-6; TRBD1 aligns across 11 bases. The J segment lost 7 bases and the V segment lost 6 bases, leaving 8 bases of the junction unmatched. Per germline, CDR1 SNHLY and CDR2 FYNNEI. This CDR3 has 16 residues. The CDR3 DNA is TGTGCCAGCAGGATGGACAGGGGGCGTTGGAATTCACCCCTCCACTTT. This gives the protein CASRMDRGRWNSPLHF.

This sequence joins TRBV19 and TRBJ2-1; 10 bases fit TRBD1. This CDR3 is 16 amino acids long. Germline CDR1 is LNHDA and CDR2 is SQIVND (reference sequence). V dropped 9 bases and J dropped 4; count of bases not matched to a gene: 12. Written as DNA, the CDR3 is TGTGCCAGCCGGGACAGGGGAAGATCGGGATACAATGAGCAGTTCTTC. Protein: CASRDRGRSGYNEQFF. The whole variable domain, filled in from reference TRBV19 and TRBJ2-1, reads DGGITQSPKYLFRKEGQNVTLSCEQNLNHDAMYWYRQDPGQGLRLIYYSQIVNDFQKGDIAEGYSVSREKKESFPLTVTSAQKNPTAFYLCASRDRGRSGYNEQFFGPGTRLTVL.

This chain connects TRBV15 to TRBJ1-1; 9 bases match TRBD1. The CDR3 has 16 residues. V lost 5 bases and J lost 10; bases outside the gene matches: 17. CDR1 is LNHNV, CDR2 YYDKDF, per germline (reference sequence). CDR3: CATSAQMRQGGVGAFF. The CDR3 DNA sequence: TGTGCCACCAGCGCCCAGATGAGACAGGGGGGAGTCGGAGCTTTCTTT.

The chain joins TRBV30 to TRBJ2-1; no definite D call. This CDR3 has 14 amino acids. V dropped 1 base and J dropped 0 bases, with 7 bases sitting between them. Germline loops: CDR1 GTSNPN, CDR2 SVGIG (reference sequence). CDR3 in amino acids: CAWSGLSSYNEQFF. The DNA for the CDR3 is TGTGCCTGGAGTGGTCTGAGCTCCTACAATGAGCAGTTCTTC. Full variable domain (outside the CDR3, taken from reference TRBV30 and TRBJ2-1): SQTIHQWPATLVQPVGSPLSLECTVEGTSNPNLYWYRQAAGRGLQLLFYSVGIGQISSEVPQNLSASRPQDRQFILSSKKLLLSDSGFYLCAWSGLSSYNEQFFGPGTRLTVL.

This clone appeared many times. This chain uses TRBV25-1 with TRBJ1-6, with 8 bases aligning to TRBD1. This CDR3 contains 15 residues. CDR1 is MGHDK, CDR2 SYGVNS, per germline. The V and J ends lost 8 bases and 9 bases, in that order; junction bases with no gene match: 12. CDR3 DNA sequence: TGTGCCAGCGGAGAGGGGGCAGGGGGCCTTTCACCCCTCCACTTT. It encodes CASGEGAGGLSPLHF.

CDR3 sequence reads: CASSLLEGLAAFF. Written as DNA, the CDR3 is TGTGCCAGCAGTTTACTTGAGGGACTTGCAGCTTTCTTT. The chain joins TRBV27 to TRBJ1-1; the D gene is possibly TRBD1 (5 bases). Trimming removed 2 bases at V and 10 bases at J, with 14 bases between. CDR1 is MNHEY, CDR2 SMNVEV, per germline (reference sequence). The CDR3 extends over 13 amino acids.

V and J are TRBV7-9 and TRBJ2-1; possible D gene TRBD1, 6 bases. Trimming cost V 4 bases and J 0 bases, with 19 bases left between them. The CDR3 has 18 amino acids. CDR1 and CDR2 from the germline V gene are SEHNR and FQNEAQ (reference sequence). For the CDR3, the DNA is TGTGCCAGCAGCTCCTCCATCGGGACACCCAGCTCCTACAATGAGCAGTTCTTC. Translation gives CASSSSIGTPSSYNEQFF.

This clone was observed once. This sequence joins TRBV19 and TRBJ2-6, with 9 bases fitting TRBD1. The V gene end was trimmed by 6 bases and the J gene end by 2 bases; junction bases not matched to a gene: 5. Germline values: CDR1 LNHDA, CDR2 SQIVND (reference sequence). CDR3 length equals 16 residues. In nucleotides, the CDR3 is TGTGCCAGTAGCCCGGACAGGGGCGCTGGGGCCAACGTCCTGACTTTC. This gives the protein CASSPDRGAGANVLTF.

The chain carries TRBV18 and TRBJ2-3; possibly TRBD2 for D (5 bases). From germline, CDR1 is KGHSH and CDR2 LQKENI. CDR3 length: 15 residues. The V and J ends lost 0 bases and 2 bases respectively, with 9 bases between them. This CDR3 is CASSPPHGVTDTQYF. The CDR3 DNA reads TGTGCCAGCTCACCACCCCACGGGGTCACAGATACGCAGTATTTT. The whole variable domain, filled in from reference TRBV18 and TRBJ2-3, reads NAGVMQNPRHLVRRRGQEARLRCSPMKGHSHVYWYRQLPEEGLKFMVYLQKENIIDESGMPKERFSAEFPKEGPSILRIQQVVRGDSAAYFCASSPPHGVTDTQYFGPGTRLTVL.

This rearrangement joins TRBV29-1 to TRBJ1-2; 11 bases map to TRBD1. V was pared by 6 bases and J by 5 bases, with 14 bases of the junction left unmatched. The CDR3 covers 16 residues. Germline CDR1 and CDR2: SQVTM and ANQGSEA. CDR3 residues: CSVVKGGQGAWYGYTF. The CDR3 nucleotides are TGCAGCGTCGTGAAGGGTGGACAGGGGGCTTGGTATGGCTACACCTTC.

The gene calls are TRBV7-9 and TRBJ1-4; D is possibly TRBD1 (5 bases). V lost 4 bases to trimming and J lost 4 bases, with 13 bases between them. Per the germline V gene, CDR1 is SEHNR and CDR2 is FQNEAQ (reference sequence). This CDR3 region has 15 residues. CDR3 sequence: CASSSADRHNEKLFF. CDR3 sequence (DNA): TGTGCCAGCAGCTCCGCTGACAGACATAATGAAAAACTGTTTTTT.

This clone has just one count. V gene TRBV18 combines with J gene TRBJ1-1; possible D gene TRBD1, 5 bases. This CDR3 spans 15 amino acids. Germline assignment: CDR1 KGHSH and CDR2 LQKENI. Trimming cost V 4 bases and J 5 bases, with 17 bases left between them. Written as DNA, the CDR3 is TGTGCCAGCTCACTGGGGGGGGAAAGAAGGACTGAAGCTTTCTTT. This gives the protein CASSLGGERRTEAFF.

V gene TRBV5-1 combines with J gene TRBJ2-3; weak D call: TRBD2 (6 bases). Germline values: CDR1 SGHRS, CDR2 YFSETQ. The germline V and J ends were trimmed by 3 bases and 6 bases, with 23 bases remaining between them. The length of the CDR3 is 17 residues. CDR3: CASSWTRDLRGSDTQYF. DNA for the CDR3: TGCGCCAGCAGCTGGACCCGGGACCTTCGGGGGTCGGATACGCAGTATTTT.

This chain links TRBV21-1 with TRBJ1-1. TRBV21-1 is a documented pseudogene. The CDR3 extends over 12 amino acids. CDR3 region: CAIWGVDTEAFF. The CDR3 DNA follows: TGTGCCATTTGGGGGGTAGACACTGAAGCTTTCTTT.

The chain links TRBV29-1 to TRBJ2-1; a weak D match, TRBD1 (5 bases). Germline V lookup: CDR1 SQVTM, CDR2 ANQGSEA. The CDR3 length is 11 residues. The ends were cut back, 4 bases at V and 8 bases at J, with 9 bases in the middle. CDR3 protein: CSVGARDEQFF. CDR3 in DNA: TGCAGCGTTGGAGCCAGGGATGAGCAGTTCTTC.

The J gene is TRBJ2-5, the V gene TRBV6-5; TRBD1 matches at 10 bases. CDR1 is MNHEY, CDR2 SVGAGI, per germline. The CDR3 length is 14 residues. Losses at the gene ends were 7 bases for V and 5 bases for J; bases not matched to a gene: 7. CDR3 sequence (DNA): TGTGCCAGCACCGGGACAGGGGCGCAGGAGACCCAGTACTTC. Its translation: CASTGTGAQETQYF.

The chain joins TRBV7-8 to TRBJ2-1; tentatively, D is TRBD2 (6 bases). The CDR3 has 18 amino acids. V shed 1 base and J shed 4 bases, with 20 bases lying between them. In germline, CDR1 is SGHVS, CDR2 FQNEAQ. This chain's CDR3 is CASSLVSGRGTQYNEQFF. DNA for the CDR3: TGTGCCAGCAGCTTAGTTTCCGGACGCGGGACTCAATACAATGAGCAGTTCTTC.

This CDR3 reads CASSLVRRTPTEQYF. The CDR3 nucleotides are TGTGCCAGCAGCTTAGTCCGGAGAACACCCACAGAGCAGTACTTC. The chain uses TRBV7-2 and TRBJ2-7, with D unclear. V was clipped by 1 base and J by 7 bases, with 17 bases between them. The CDR3 has 15 amino acids. CDR1 is SGHTA and CDR2 is FQGNSA in the germline V gene.

The chain links TRBV15 to TRBJ1-2; D gene ambiguous. CDR1 LNHNV and CDR2 YYDKDF come from the germline V gene (reference sequence). Trimming cost V 5 bases and J 4 bases, with 8 bases left between them. This CDR3 has 12 amino acids. The CDR3 nucleotides read TGTGCCACCAGCCTGAACAGCTATGGCTACACCTTC. It yields the protein CATSLNSYGYTF.

This chain joins TRBV20-1 and TRBJ2-5; the D is unclear. The germline V and J ends were trimmed by 0 bases and 7 bases, with 6 bases remaining between them. This CDR3 contains 11 residues. The germline V gene has CDR1 DFQATT and CDR2 SNEGSKA (reference sequence). DNA of the CDR3: TGCAGTGCTAGAGATGGCGGGACCCAGTACTTC. Translating it yields CSARDGGTQYF.

The chain uses TRBV7-2 and TRBJ1-5; no clear D gene. Trimming took 5 bases from V and 9 from J, leaving 11 bases between them. Germline V gene lookup returns CDR1 SGHTA and CDR2 FQGNSA. This CDR3 is built from 12 residues. The CDR3 here is CASSRRSGPQHF. The CDR3 coding sequence is TGTGCCAGCAGCCGCAGGAGCGGGCCCCAGCATTTT.

In the case of this clone: The same CDR3 arises from other DNA sequences in this sample as well. This chain connects TRBV6-5 to TRBJ1-1; no clear D gene. V lost 0 bases to trimming and J lost 0 bases, with 8 bases between them. CDR1 and CDR2 (germline): MNHEY, SVGAGI. The CDR3 length is 15 residues. The CDR3 spells CASSYSTGMNTEAFF. In DNA form, the CDR3 reads TGTGCCAGCAGTTACTCGACGGGGATGAACACTGAAGCTTTCTTT.

The J gene is TRBJ1-5, the V gene TRBV6-2 or TRBV6-3; no firm D call. CDR1 is MNHEY, CDR2 SVGEGT, per germline. The V and J ends lost 0 bases and 0 bases respectively, with 15 bases between them. This CDR3 is 18 amino acids long. The CDR3 reads CASSYSAAGSYSNQPQHF. DNA for the CDR3: TGTGCCAGCAGTTACTCTGCTGCGGGATCTTATAGCAATCAGCCCCAGCATTTT.

The rearrangement joins TRBV11-2 to TRBJ2-1, with D uncertain. CDR3 length: 17 residues. Germline V gene lookup returns CDR1 SGHAT and CDR2 FQNNGV. Trimming left V 0 bases short and J 2 bases short, with 14 bases between. The CDR3 sequence: CASSLDLGALPYNEQFF. As DNA, the CDR3 is TGTGCCAGCAGCTTAGATCTAGGAGCGCTGCCCTACAATGAGCAGTTCTTC.

The V and J genes are TRBV2 and TRBJ2-6; 11 bases map to TRBD1. Per germline, CDR1 SNHLY and CDR2 FYNNEI. The CDR3 loop spans 17 amino acids. J gave up 0 bases and V 7 bases, and 5 bases lay outside the gene matches. In DNA, the CDR3 is TGTGCCAGCAATACCGGGACAGGGGGCTCTGGGGCCAACGTCCTGACTTTC. Translating gives CASNTGTGGSGANVLTF.

The V and J genes are TRBV9 and TRBJ1-4; D may be TRBD1 (6 bases). The CDR3 is 15 residues long. Trimming cost V 4 bases and J 8 bases, with 18 bases left between them. Germline CDR1 reads SGDLS; CDR2 reads YYNGEE. The CDR3 region has the DNA TGTGCCAGCAGCCCCTTGGACAGTCTGGGGGAAAAACTGTTTTTT. Translating gives CASSPLDSLGEKLFF.

The chain links TRBV30 to TRBJ1-2; D remains unclear. Trimming took off 3 bases at V and 4 bases at J, with 12 bases between the two ends. Germline values: CDR1 GTSNPN, CDR2 SVGIG (reference sequence). The CDR3 spans 13 residues. The CDR3 region is CAWSSSGFYGYTF. The DNA of the CDR3 is TGTGCCTGGAGCTCCAGCGGGTTCTATGGCTACACCTTC.